The 2 T cell receptor beta chains below were found in one sample sequenced in a study of T cell clonality in common variable immunodeficiency. TCRdb's copy holds only in-frame clones and misses some; the assay was immunoSEQ multiplex PCR. This sample has some 38,000 clones, each found more than once. Sequencing was done on a sample of peripheral blood mononuclear cells. Source of these receptors: a person aged 18-70 years in good health.

Many counts were recorded for this clone. The CDR3 is cut off 3 residues early in the read; its end comes from the germline J gene. The chain is built from TRBV19 and TRBJ2-1; 12 bases line up with TRBD2. The ends lost 7 bases at V and 9 bases at J; junction bases unmatched: 10. This CDR3 contains 15 residues. Germline V gene data show CDR1 as LNHDA and CDR2 as SQIVND (reference sequence). The CDR3 sequence is CASMGLAGGVGEQFF. Partial CDR3 DNA: TGTGCCAGTATGGGACTAGCGGGTGGGGTCGGTGAG.

This clone was observed at least ten times. The CDR3 end is not reached by the read, which stops 3 residues before it; the germline J gene fills it in. The rearrangement links TRBV12-3 or TRBV12-4 to TRBJ1-5, with TRBD1 identical over 10 bases. The CDR3 extends over 15 amino acids. J was trimmed by 6 bases and V by 5 bases; bases with no gene match: 7. The CDR3 protein is CASSRGTGERQPQHF. Partial CDR3 DNA: TGTGCCAGCAGTCGTGGGACAGGGGAACGTCAGCCC.